These 21 T cell receptor beta chains were sequenced from one sample in a study of cytomegalovirus exposure and HLA in healthy donors. The PCR contained 60 Vbeta and 13 Jbeta primers. Measured with immunoSEQ multiplex PCR; TCRdb has only the in-frame clones, and not every one. The sample lists 130,000 or so clones, around four fifths occurring once. Sample: PBMCs. All receptors come from a female donor in good health and CMV-seronegative.

The CDR3 nucleotides are TGTGCCAGCAGTGACCCGGGCAATCAGCCCCAGCATTTT. Translated: CASSDPGNQPQHF. This chain joins TRBV2 and TRBJ1-5; no reliable D call. The CDR3 extends over 13 amino acids. V was shortened by 3 bases and J by 2 bases, with 5 bases between the two germline ends. Per germline, CDR1 SNHLY and CDR2 FYNNEI.

This sequence joins TRBV19 and TRBJ1-1, with TRBD1 matching 7 bases. The CDR3 has 12 residues. Germline values: CDR1 LNHDA, CDR2 SQIVND (reference sequence). The V segment lost 6 bases and the J segment 6 bases; nucleotides outside the gene matches: 4. CDR3 loop: CASSDRVAEAFF. CDR3 DNA sequence: TGTGCCAGTAGCGACAGGGTGGCTGAAGCTTTCTTT.

The V call is TRBV27, the J call TRBJ2-1; the match to TRBD2 covers 8 bases. With 8 bases clipped from V and 2 bases from J, the junction kept 5 bases outside the gene matches. This CDR3 is built from 14 residues. CDR1 is MNHEY, CDR2 SMNVEV, per germline (reference sequence). The CDR3 DNA reads as TGTGCCAGCCCCCCGGGACTAGCCTACAATGAGCAGTTCTTC. Its translation: CASPPGLAYNEQFF.

The gene calls are TRBV7-3 and TRBJ1-6, with TRBD1 as a possible D gene (6 bases). The CDR3 runs to 13 residues. Per the germline V gene, CDR1 is SGHTA and CDR2 is FQGTGA. Trimming pared 6 bases from V and 7 bases from J, leaving 10 bases between. DNA of the CDR3: TGTGCCAGCAGGAGGGACAAGAATTCACCCCTCCACTTT. This codes for CASRRDKNSPLHF.

The rearrangement joins TRBV6-5 to TRBJ1-2; D not certain. V was shortened by 2 bases and J by 4 bases, with 14 bases between the two germline ends. The germline V gene has CDR1 MNHEY and CDR2 SVGAGI. This CDR3 is 15 amino acids long. CDR3 sequence: CASSYRESVTYGYTF. CDR3 nucleotides: TGTGCCAGCAGTTACCGGGAGAGCGTTACCTATGGCTACACCTTC.

A remark on this clone: The DNA is omitted, as the CDR3 cannot be located on it reliably, and the CDR3 follows TCRdb's listing. V gene TRBV19 combines with J gene TRBJ1-5. The V gene's germline CDR1 is LNHDA and CDR2 SQIVND (reference sequence). The CDR3 region is 11 residues in length, termini included. The CDR3 loop reads CASSSGQPQHF.

This chain joins TRBV10-1 and TRBJ2-7; D is perhaps TRBD1 (6 bases). In germline, CDR1 is WNHNN, CDR2 SYGVQD (reference sequence). The V gene lost 5 bases and the J gene lost 5 bases, with 19 bases spanning the gap. CDR3 length: 15 residues. CDR3 loop: CASSIPYRVENEQYF. For the CDR3, the DNA is TGCGCCAGCAGTATTCCATACAGGGTGGAGAACGAGCAGTACTTC.

The rearrangement uses TRBV5-4 and TRBJ2-5; D might be TRBD1 (6 bases). CDR1 and CDR2 (germline): SGHNT, YYREEE (reference sequence). The length of the CDR3 is 15 residues. V lost 4 bases, J lost 1 base, and 14 bases lay in between. The CDR3 is CASSTPGALQETQYF. The DNA for the CDR3 is TGTGCCAGCAGCACTCCAGGGGCACTCCAAGAGACCCAGTACTTC.

The rearrangement joins TRBV5-1 to TRBJ1-2; 9 bases align to TRBD1. Looked up from germline, CDR1 is SGHRS and CDR2 is YFSETQ. The CDR3 totals 14 residues. The V segment lost 4 bases and the J segment 2 bases; nucleotides outside the gene matches: 3. Written as DNA, the CDR3 is TGCGCCAGCAGCCTAGGGACAGGGAACTATGGCTACACCTTC. This translates into CASSLGTGNYGYTF.

The genes are TRBV2 and TRBJ2-7; TRBD1 matches at 8 bases. V lost 6 bases, J lost 5 bases, and 6 bases stayed unmatched. Germline loops: CDR1 SNHLY, CDR2 FYNNEI. The CDR3 is 13 amino acids. CDR3 residues: CASRGTGSNEQYF. In DNA, the CDR3 is TGTGCCAGCAGAGGGACAGGCTCTAACGAGCAGTACTTC.

This clone came up a few times. The CDR3 sequence is CASSPRGGTGELFF. The CDR3 DNA sequence: TGTGCCAGCAGCCCCCGAGGGGGCACCGGGGAGCTGTTTTTT. The chain recombines TRBV7-3 with TRBJ2-2, with D possibly TRBD1 on 6 matching bases. The CDR3 loop spans 14 amino acids. Trimming pared 5 bases from V and 4 bases from J, leaving 11 bases between. Germline assignment: CDR1 SGHTA and CDR2 FQGTGA.

V usage is TRBV5-4 and J usage is TRBJ1-2; D call uncertain. This CDR3 comprises 15 residues. Germline V gene sequence: CDR1 SGHNT, CDR2 YYREEE (reference sequence). Trimming took off 0 bases at V and 1 base at J, with 10 bases between the two ends. The CDR3 here is CASSLGGSDNYGYTF. The CDR3 nucleotides read TGTGCCAGCAGCTTGGGTGGGAGTGATAACTATGGCTACACCTTC.

The chain is built from TRBV28 and TRBJ2-2, with TRBD1 as a possible D gene (5 bases). The V gene's germline CDR1 is MDHEN and CDR2 SYDVKM. The CDR3 runs 14 residues. Between the trimmed V and J ends, which lost 7 bases and 1 base, there was a span of 10 bases. As DNA, the CDR3 is TGTGCCAGCATATACGGACAGAACACCGGGGAGCTGTTTTTT. Translating gives CASIYGQNTGELFF.

The chain employs TRBV7-2 and TRBJ2-5, with D uncertain. The CDR3 runs 12 residues. Trimming stripped 1 base from V and 5 bases from J, with 5 bases between. From germline, CDR1 is SGHTA and CDR2 FQGNSA. For the CDR3, the DNA is TGTGCCAGCAGCTTAGTTCTCGAGACCCAGTACTTC. It encodes CASSLVLETQYF.

The chain employs TRBV5-1 and TRBJ2-5; TRBD2 agrees at 10 bases. The V and J ends lost 4 bases and 5 bases, in that order; junction bases with no gene match: 2. The CDR3 has 13 amino acids. Germline CDR1 is SGHRS and CDR2 is YFSETQ. The DNA for the CDR3 is TGCGCCAGCAGCGCGGGACTAGCGGAGACCCAGTACTTC. Amino acid sequence: CASSAGLAETQYF.

The chain combines TRBV7-6 with TRBJ2-1, with 8 bases aligning to TRBD1. The junction had 11 bases not matched to a gene; V was cut back by 5 bases and J by 2 bases. The CDR3 is made up of 17 amino acids. Germline lookup yields CDR1 SGHVS and CDR2 FNYEAQ. The CDR3 region is CASSTPRGPGAYNEQFF. Written as DNA, the CDR3 is TGTGCCAGCAGCACCCCCAGGGGGCCGGGAGCCTACAATGAGCAGTTCTTC.

The table lists this clone with a count of one. The CDR3 DNA reads TGCGCCAGCAGCCCAGGGACTAGCGGGGTCCAAGAGACCCAGTACTTC. This gives the protein CASSPGTSGVQETQYF. J is TRBJ2-5 and V is TRBV5-1; the match to TRBD2 covers 13 bases. J gave up 1 base and V 4 bases, and 4 bases lay outside the gene matches. This CDR3 is built from 16 residues. Germline V gene sequence: CDR1 SGHRS, CDR2 YFSETQ.

This clone was seen more than once but under ten times. The rearrangement links TRBV5-4 to TRBJ2-1; D ambiguous. V lost 0 bases to trimming and J lost 5 bases, with 6 bases between them. The CDR3 is 13 residues long. Looked up from germline, CDR1 is SGHNT and CDR2 is YYREEE (reference sequence). The chain's CDR3 is CASSLVQDNEQFF. For the CDR3, the DNA is TGTGCCAGCAGCTTGGTCCAGGACAATGAGCAGTTCTTC.

CDR3 nucleotides: TGTGCCAGCAGCCAGGGCACAGGGGTATGGACTGAAGCTTTCTTT. As protein: CASSQGTGVWTEAFF. The genes are TRBV14 and TRBJ1-1; TRBD1 matches at 7 bases. J lost 5 bases, V lost 3 bases, and 9 bases had no gene match. Germline-derived CDR1 and CDR2 are SGHDN and FVKESK. CDR3 length equals 15 residues.

V gene TRBV5-4 combines with J gene TRBJ1-2; 9 bases map to TRBD1. The CDR3 is made up of 16 amino acids. V was pared by 3 bases and J by 6 bases, with 12 bases of the junction left unmatched. Looked up from germline, CDR1 is SGHNT and CDR2 is YYREEE (reference sequence). CDR3 nucleotide sequence: TGTGCCAGCAGCTCCCCGGCCGACAGGGGGTTGGATGGCTACACCTTC. This codes for CASSSPADRGLDGYTF. Drawing the rest from reference TRBV5-4 and TRBJ1-2, the complete variable domain is ETGVTQSPTHLIKTRGQQVTLRCSSQSGHNTVSWYQQALGQGPQFIFQYYREEENGRGNFPPRFSGLQFPNYSSELNVNALELDDSALYLCASSSPADRGLDGYTFGSGTRLTVV.

The V call is TRBV18, the J call TRBJ2-3; weak D call: TRBD1 (6 bases). Trimming removed 2 bases at V and 4 bases at J, with 10 bases between. Germline values: CDR1 KGHSH, CDR2 LQKENI. CDR3 length equals 14 residues. DNA of the CDR3: TGTGCCAGCTCACCATCGACAGGATCAGATACGCAGTATTTT. This encodes CASSPSTGSDTQYF.